The 27 T cell receptor beta chains below all came from one sample that was sequenced in a study of cytotoxic CD8 clonotypes in ibrutinib-treated CLL. The method was immunoSEQ multiplex PCR; TCRdb's version includes in-frame clones alone and lacks a portion of them. The sample has more than 300,000 clones, more than 65% seen once; the top ten hold approximately 7%. The material was PBMCs, obtained before ibrutinib treatment. The receptors derive from a human donor with chronic lymphocytic leukemia.

V is TRBV6-5 and J is TRBJ2-7; 8 nucleotides align to TRBD2. The trim removed 5 bases at V and 2 bases at J, leaving 5 bases unmatched. The CDR3 contains 14 residues. Germline V gives CDR1 MNHEY, CDR2 SVGAGI. The CDR3 here is CASSLREGPYEQYF. Here the CDR3 DNA reads TGTGCCAGCAGTCTTCGGGAGGGCCCCTACGAGCAGTACTTC.

The V call is TRBV4-1, the J call TRBJ2-7, with D possibly TRBD1 on 5 matching bases. Trimming removed 4 bases at V and 2 bases at J, with 12 bases between. CDR1 and CDR2 from the germline V gene are MGHRA and YSYEKL. CDR3 size: 14 residues. CDR3 region: CASSPSPDTYEQYF. In DNA, the CDR3 is TGCGCCAGCAGCCCTTCGCCGGACACCTACGAGCAGTACTTC.

The rearrangement links TRBV5-1 to TRBJ1-1; tentatively, D is TRBD1 (6 bases). The CDR3 sequence is 14 residues long. CDR1 and CDR2 from the germline V gene are SGHRS and YFSETQ. With 4 bases removed from V and 2 bases from J, the gap between germline ends came to 12 bases. The CDR3 loop reads CASSQQGTNTEAFF. DNA for the CDR3: TGCGCCAGCAGCCAGCAGGGGACAAACACTGAAGCTTTCTTT.

The CDR3 loop reads CASSLNSGRVSEQFF. CDR3 bases: TGTGCCAGCAGCCTAAATAGCGGGAGGGTTAGTGAGCAGTTCTTC. V is TRBV11-2 and J is TRBJ2-1, with 11 bases aligning to TRBD2. CDR3 length equals 15 residues. The V gene's germline CDR1 is SGHAT and CDR2 FQNNGV. The trim removed 5 bases at V and 9 bases at J, leaving 9 bases unmatched.

Notes on this clone: Distinct nucleotide sequences in the sample also encode this CDR3. This chain connects TRBV27 to TRBJ2-7, with 13 bases lining up with TRBD2. J lost 5 bases, V lost 2 bases, and 0 bases had no gene match. CDR1 and CDR2 (germline): MNHEY, SMNVEV (reference sequence). The CDR3 spans 14 residues. For the CDR3, the DNA is TGTGCCAGCAGTTTAGGACTAGCGGGAGACGAGCAGTACTTC. Its translation is CASSLGLAGDEQYF.

The chain joins TRBV25-1 to TRBJ1-2; D remains ambiguous. Trimming pared 1 base from V and 0 bases from J, leaving 9 bases between. Germline V gene data show CDR1 as MGHDK and CDR2 as SYGVNS. This CDR3 comprises 15 residues. The CDR3 reads CASSEFGRANYGYTF. The CDR3 bases are TGTGCCAGCAGTGAATTTGGCAGAGCTAACTATGGCTACACCTTC.

This clone has a single count. This chain connects TRBV29-1 to TRBJ2-7; 12 bases map to TRBD2. Trimming took 2 bases from V and 4 from J; bases not matched to a gene: 3. Germline assignment: CDR1 SQVTM and CDR2 ANQGSEA. There are 14 residues in the CDR3. This CDR3 is CSVERTSGDYEQYF. CDR3 DNA: TGCAGCGTTGAAAGGACTAGCGGGGATTACGAGCAGTACTTC.

This clone was detected once. The V and J genes are TRBV7-9 and TRBJ1-1; D not resolved. Trimming pared 3 bases from V and 2 bases from J, leaving 4 bases between. The CDR3 has 12 amino acids. Germline-derived CDR1 and CDR2 are SEHNR and FQNEAQ (reference sequence). The CDR3 bases are TGTGCCAGCAGCTTGTCAAACACTGAAGCTTTCTTT. Translated: CASSLSNTEAFF.

The chain couples TRBV7-8 to TRBJ2-3; tentative D call: TRBD1 (6 bases). Germline V gene data show CDR1 as SGHVS and CDR2 as FQNEAQ. The CDR3 length is 16 residues. V lost 4 bases, J lost 1 base, and 15 bases lay in between. The CDR3 here is CASSSGTSTRTDTQYF. As DNA, the CDR3 is TGTGCCAGCAGCTCCGGGACATCTACCCGCACAGATACGCAGTATTTT.

The chain links TRBV7-3 to TRBJ2-2; no clear D. CDR1 is SGHTA, CDR2 FQGTGA, per germline. CDR3 length: 13 residues. V dropped 3 bases and J dropped 6 bases, with 8 bases sitting between them. DNA of the CDR3: TGTGCCAGCAGCTTTGGGTTGGCCGGGGAGCTGTTTTTT. This codes for CASSFGLAGELFF.

The gene calls are TRBV29-1 and TRBJ1-1; TRBD1 might be the D (5 bases). V was shortened by 2 bases and J by 1 base, with 11 bases between the two germline ends. In germline, CDR1 is SQVTM, CDR2 ANQGSEA. The CDR3 extends over 14 amino acids. The CDR3 bases are TGCAGCGTTGAAAGGGGACCAGAGAACACTGAAGCTTTCTTT. Protein product: CSVERGPENTEAFF. The complete variable domain, with remaining parts taken from reference TRBV29-1 and TRBJ1-1, reads SAVISQKPSRDICQRGTSLTIQCQVDSQVTMMFWYRQQPGQSLTLIATANQGSEATYESGFVIDKFPISRPNLTFSTLTVSNMSPEDSSIYLCSVERGPENTEAFFGQGTRLTVV.

This clone was detected only a few times. The chain links TRBV6-5 to TRBJ1-2, with D unresolved. This CDR3 is built from 13 residues. The V end was cut by 8 bases, the J end by 7 bases, with 17 bases between. Per germline, CDR1 MNHEY and CDR2 SVGAGI. The CDR3 DNA follows: TGTGCCAGCCTACCGACCCCGGGAGGTGGCTACACCTTC. Its translation is CASLPTPGGGYTF.

The chain combines TRBV29-1 with TRBJ2-3; 9 bases fit TRBD2. Germline loops: CDR1 SQVTM, CDR2 ANQGSEA. This CDR3 comprises 14 residues. Unmatched junction bases numbered 7, after V lost 7 bases and J lost 2 bases. This CDR3 reads CSATRLADTDTQYF. The CDR3 bases are TGCAGCGCCACCCGACTAGCGGACACAGATACGCAGTATTTT.

This chain uses TRBV15 with TRBJ2-1; possible D gene TRBD2, 6 bases. Trimming removed 8 bases at V and 2 bases at J, with 10 bases between. The CDR3 is 13 residues long. Germline CDR1 and CDR2: LNHNV and YYDKDF (reference sequence). In DNA, the CDR3 is TGTGCCACCGGGAGGTCGGCCTACAATGAGCAGTTCTTC. Translating it yields CATGRSAYNEQFF.

The chain uses TRBV5-4 and TRBJ1-1; no definite D call. The germline gives CDR1 SGHNT, CDR2 YYREEE (reference sequence). This CDR3 has 12 residues. Trimming removed 1 base at V and 0 bases at J, with 1 base between. The CDR3 region has the DNA TGTGCCAGCAGCTTGTTGAACACTGAAGCTTTCTTT. Translated: CASSLLNTEAFF.

The gene calls are TRBV7-2 and TRBJ2-2; TRBD2 agrees at 10 bases. Germline trimming cut 8 bases from V and 5 bases from J; bases unmatched to any gene: 5. The CDR3 length is 14 residues. CDR1 and CDR2 (germline): SGHTA, FQGNSA. The CDR3 loop reads CASRAGGPTGELFF. The CDR3 DNA follows: TGTGCCAGCCGAGCGGGAGGGCCGACCGGGGAGCTGTTTTTT. The full variable domain, rest sourced from reference TRBV7-2 and TRBJ2-2, is GAGVSQSPSNKVTEKGKDVELRCDPISGHTALYWYRQSLGQGLEFLIYFQGNSAPDKSGLPSDRFSAERTGGSVSTLTIQRTQQEDSAVYLCASRAGGPTGELFFGEGSRLTVL.

The table lists this clone with a count of one. This chain joins TRBV6-6 and TRBJ2-7; 9 positions match TRBD1. The CDR3 sequence is 15 residues long. CDR1 and CDR2 from the germline V gene are MNHNY and SVGAGI (reference sequence). V dropped 5 bases and J dropped 2; count of bases not matched to a gene: 7. As DNA, the CDR3 is TGTGCCAGCAGTATTACGGGACAGGGTCCCTACGAGCAGTACTTC. This encodes CASSITGQGPYEQYF.

In its sample, this clone was seen a few times. This rearrangement joins TRBV27 to TRBJ2-7, with D maybe TRBD1 (6 bases). The V gene lost 2 bases and the J gene lost 3 bases, with 11 bases spanning the gap. Germline values: CDR1 MNHEY, CDR2 SMNVEV (reference sequence). This CDR3 contains 14 residues. This CDR3 is CASSLRQGHYEQYF. As DNA, the CDR3 is TGTGCCAGCAGTTTACGGCAGGGGCACTACGAGCAGTACTTC.

CDR3 nucleotide sequence: TGTGCCAGCAGTGGGTGGACAACTTCAACTAATGAAAAACTGTTTTTT. Amino acids: CASSGWTTSTNEKLFF. This chain links TRBV25-1 with TRBJ1-4; a possible D gene is TRBD1 (5 bases). Germline CDR1 and CDR2: MGHDK and SYGVNS. V shed 4 bases and J shed 0 bases, with 12 bases lying between them. The CDR3 extends over 16 amino acids.

The chain combines TRBV7-6 with TRBJ2-7, with 9 nucleotides matching TRBD1. The CDR3 totals 15 residues. With V trimmed by 5 bases and J by 8 bases, 13 bases remained unmatched. The V gene's germline CDR1 is SGHVS and CDR2 FNYEAQ. DNA for the CDR3: TGTGCCAGCAGCCGGGACAGGGAGAGGATGGACAAGCAGTACTTC. It specifies CASSRDRERMDKQYF. The entire variable domain, with the rest obtained from reference TRBV7-6 and TRBJ2-7, is as follows: GAGVSQSPRYKVTKRGQDVALRCDPISGHVSLYWYRQALGQGPEFLTYFNYEAQQDKSGLPNDRFSAERPEGSISTLTIQRTEQRDSAMYRCASSRDRERMDKQYFGPGTRLTVT.

V is TRBV7-6 and J is TRBJ2-2; the match to TRBD2 covers 8 bases. This CDR3 is 17 amino acids long. The germline CDR1 and CDR2 sequences are SGHVS and FNYEAQ. Germline trimming cut 1 base from V and 3 bases from J; bases unmatched to any gene: 7. CDR3 protein: CASSLVSGNSYTGELFF. The DNA of the CDR3 is TGTGCCAGCAGCTTAGTTAGCGGGAACTCTTACACCGGGGAGCTGTTTTTT.

J is TRBJ1-1 and V is TRBV6-1; unclear D gene. The CDR3 sequence is 13 residues long. Germline V gene sequence: CDR1 MNHNS, CDR2 SASEGT. V was trimmed by 6 bases and J by 1 base, leaving 9 bases between them. DNA of the CDR3: TGTGCCAGCAGGACTACCGGGAACACTGAAGCTTTCTTT. It is translated as CASRTTGNTEAFF.

This chain joins TRBV28 and TRBJ2-5; TRBD2 aligns across 7 bases. This CDR3 is built from 15 residues. V trimming: 7 bases; J trimming: 2 bases; junction bases outside the gene matches: 10. Germline lookup yields CDR1 MDHEN and CDR2 SYDVKM. The CDR3 protein is CASTLYLAEQETQYF. The CDR3 nucleotides read TGTGCCAGCACTCTTTACCTAGCGGAACAAGAGACCCAGTACTTC.

The rearrangement links TRBV4-1 to TRBJ1-5, with 8 bases identical to TRBD1. Germline trimming cut 3 bases from V and 6 bases from J; bases unmatched to any gene: 10. Germline CDR1 reads MGHRA; CDR2 reads YSYEKL. This CDR3 is built from 16 residues. CDR3 DNA: TGCGCCAGCAGCCACATAAACCAGGGGGCGGGTCAGCCCCAGCATTTT. Its translation: CASSHINQGAGQPQHF.

The chain joins TRBV4-3 to TRBJ1-2, with D tentatively TRBD1 (6 bases). Germline V lookup: CDR1 LGHNA, CDR2 YSLEER. Trimming left V 1 base short and J 7 bases short, with 13 bases between. The CDR3 runs to 14 residues. The CDR3 coding sequence is TGCGCCAGCAGCCAAGGCGGGGGGCTGGGTGGCTACACCTTC. It encodes CASSQGGGLGGYTF.

The V gene is TRBV27, the J gene TRBJ2-7; maybe TRBD1 (5 bases). This CDR3 spans 13 amino acids. The V end lost 3 bases, the J end lost 1 base, and 7 bases lay between the germline ends. Germline V lookup: CDR1 MNHEY, CDR2 SMNVEV (reference sequence). The CDR3 coding sequence is TGTGCCAGCAGTTTCAGGGAATCCTACGAGCAGTACTTC. Translating it yields CASSFRESYEQYF.

This chain links TRBV7-9 with TRBJ2-3; TRBD1 is a possible D gene (5 bases). Germline V lookup: CDR1 SEHNR, CDR2 FQNEAQ (reference sequence). This CDR3 has 16 residues. Trimming shortened V by 6 bases and J by 0 bases, and 16 bases separated the two germline ends. The CDR3 loop is CASSEIDSASTDTQYF. CDR3 bases: TGTGCCAGCAGTGAAATCGACAGTGCTAGCACAGATACGCAGTATTTT.